This T cell receptor (beta chain) is from a study of cytomegalovirus exposure and HLA in healthy donors. About this clone: The target antigen is unknown.

Findings of the study overall: The study designated 150 to 200 TCR beta chains cytomegalovirus-associated. Data from an earlier analysis indicated that most TCR beta V segments were productive either about 87% or about 30% of the time. Presence/absence analyses assumed roughly uniform sequencing depth across donors.

A multiplex PCR was run with 60 Vbeta primers and 13 Jbeta primers. Data came from immunoSEQ multiplex PCR; TCRdb stores just in-frame clones and leaves some out. Of some 130,000 clones in the sample, 81% were seen once. Sequenced input: PBMCs. This clonotype was obtained from a woman aged 40 to 49 in good health and CMV-seropositive.

The CDR3 DNA sequence: TGTGCCAGCACCAATGGGGGCAGGGTTGGCAAAAACATTCAGTACTTC. This encodes CASTNGGRVGKNIQYF. This chain joins TRBV6-6 and TRBJ2-4; D might be TRBD1 (6 bases). CDR3 length equals 16 residues. Trimming pared 7 bases from V and 3 bases from J, leaving 19 bases between. Germline loops: CDR1 MNHNY, CDR2 SVGAGI (reference sequence).